This TCR beta chain was captured by sequencing in a study of blood T cell repertoires in COVID-19. Adults between roughly 18 and 100 years of age took part from under 25 US areas. All exposed participants met a person with COVID-19 within 2 weeks before entering the study. In the authors' methods: Amplification of reference gene primers was used by the study to estimate nucleated cell counts. Assay: immunoSEQ multiplex PCR; the TCRdb copy retains only in-frame clones and omits some. That table supplies the V and J calls and clone size; D and trimming were determined from the DNA. The sample includes fewer than 250,000 clones, 83% of them seen just once. CDR3 length: 15 residues. V was pared by 3 bases and J by 2 bases, with 5 bases of the junction left unmatched. Germline-derived CDR1 and CDR2 are SGDLS and YYNGEE.

The TCR comes from a woman in her thirties or forties who had been exposed to COVID-19. This rearrangement joins TRBV9 to TRBJ2-1; TRBD2 aligns across 7 bases. Sequences were obtained from PBMCs or T cells enriched from blood (not recorded which). CDR3: CASSAAGETYNEQFF. For the CDR3, the DNA is TGTGCCAGCAGCGCCGCGGGGGAGACCTACAATGAGCAGTTCTTC.